A selection of T cell receptor beta chains follows, all from one sample in a study of PD-1 blockade in classical Hodgkin lymphoma. Repertoires were generated with immunoSEQ multiplex PCR, while TCRdb's copy carries only in-frame clones and drops some. The sample gives roughly 150,000 clones, about 78% of which show up once; about 9.3% is in the top ten. The sequences come from peripheral blood mononuclear cells (PBMCs), collected before the second cycle of nivolumab. These receptor sequences come from a human donor with classical Hodgkin lymphoma. CDR3s include the opening cysteine and the closing phenylalanine or tryptophan. Each record gives: J gene, clone size, V gene, D gene, CDR3 protein, CDR3 DNA. D genes are given only for firm matches. A clone size is listed for some rows: how often the clone was seen (once, few, many), or a class if it is expanded.

j_gene: TRBJ1-2; abundance: NA; v_gene: TRBV19; d_gene: NA; CDR3aa: CASSLDISYGYTF; CDR3nt: TGTGCCAGTAGTTTGGACATTAGCTATGGCTACACCTTC
j_gene: TRBJ1-1; abundance: NA; v_gene: TRBV9; d_gene: NA; CDR3aa: CASTPTYLQREGDTEAFF; CDR3nt: TGTGCCAGCACCCCCACATACTTACAGCGAGAGGGGGACACTGAAGCTTTCTTT
j_gene: TRBJ1-4; abundance: NA; v_gene: TRBV5-1; d_gene: NA; CDR3aa: CASSFGAQGTNEKLFF; CDR3nt: TGCGCCAGCAGCTTCGGGGCCCAGGGTACTAATGAAAAACTGTTTTTT
j_gene: TRBJ1-2; abundance: NA; v_gene: TRBV2; d_gene: TRBD1; CDR3aa: CASIPQGAGYGYTF; CDR3nt: TGTGCCAGCATTCCACAGGGGGCGGGTTATGGCTACACCTTC
j_gene: TRBJ2-3; abundance: NA; v_gene: TRBV18; d_gene: TRBD2; CDR3aa: CASSPPGLAGPTDTQYF; CDR3nt: TGTGCCAGCTCACCACCGGGACTAGCGGGCCCAACAGATACGCAGTATTTT
j_gene: TRBJ2-1; abundance: NA; v_gene: TRBV10-3; d_gene: NA; CDR3aa: CAISVQERDEQFF; CDR3nt: TGTGCCATCAGTGTACAGGAAAGGGATGAGCAGTTCTTC
j_gene: TRBJ1-5; abundance: many; v_gene: TRBV10-1; d_gene: TRBD1; CDR3aa: CARPRGEGQPQHF; CDR3nt: TGCGCCAGGCCCAGGGGGGAGGGTCAGCCCCAGCATTTT
j_gene: TRBJ2-3; abundance: many; v_gene: TRBV19; d_gene: TRBD1; CDR3aa: CASSITDRETDTQYF; CDR3nt: TGTGCCAGTAGTATAACGGACAGGGAAACAGATACGCAGTATTTT
j_gene: TRBJ2-1; abundance: NA; v_gene: TRBV6-5; d_gene: TRBD2; CDR3aa: CASSRTSGGNEQFF; CDR3nt: TGTGCCAGCAGCCGGACTAGCGGGGGGAATGAGCAGTTCTTC
j_gene: TRBJ2-5; abundance: NA; v_gene: TRBV27; d_gene: NA; CDR3aa: CASSPARGETQYF; CDR3nt: TGTGCCAGCTCCCCCGCGAGGGGGGAGACCCAGTACTTC
j_gene: TRBJ1-5; abundance: NA; v_gene: TRBV19; d_gene: TRBD1; CDR3aa: CASQWDYDRGQPQHF; CDR3nt: TGTGCCAGCCAATGGGACTACGACAGGGGTCAGCCCCAGCATTTT
j_gene: TRBJ1-2; abundance: NA; v_gene: TRBV28; d_gene: NA; CDR3aa: CASSPGMDGYTF; CDR3nt: TGTGCCAGCAGTCCGGGAATGGATGGCTACACCTTC
j_gene: TRBJ1-1; abundance: NA; v_gene: TRBV9; d_gene: NA; CDR3aa: CASSVGGARNTEAFF; CDR3nt: TGTGCCAGCAGCGTAGGTGGGGCGCGGAACACTGAAGCTTTCTTT
j_gene: TRBJ2-1; abundance: NA; v_gene: TRBV19; d_gene: NA; CDR3aa: CASSIPSIGQFF; CDR3nt: TGTGCCAGTAGTATTCCCTCCATCGGGCAGTTCTTC
j_gene: TRBJ1-2; abundance: NA; v_gene: TRBV6-1; d_gene: NA; CDR3aa: CASSDSILGNYGYTF; CDR3nt: TGTGCCAGCAGTGACTCGATTCTGGGTAACTATGGCTACACCTTC
j_gene: TRBJ2-5; abundance: NA; v_gene: TRBV7-7; d_gene: NA; CDR3aa: CASTRQGGKETQYF; CDR3nt: TGTGCCAGCACCAGACAAGGGGGGAAAGAGACCCAGTACTTC
j_gene: TRBJ1-1; abundance: NA; v_gene: TRBV18; d_gene: NA; CDR3aa: CASSPGVINTEAFF; CDR3nt: TGTGCCAGCTCACCAGGGGTAATTAACACTGAAGCTTTCTTT
j_gene: TRBJ2-7; abundance: NA; v_gene: TRBV6-5; d_gene: TRBD2; CDR3aa: CASRPTAGVTYEQYF; CDR3nt: TGTGCCAGCAGACCCACAGCGGGAGTAACCTACGAGCAGTACTTC
j_gene: TRBJ2-3; abundance: NA; v_gene: TRBV7-9; d_gene: TRBD2; CDR3aa: CASSMGLAGISTDTQYF; CDR3nt: TGTGCCAGCAGCATGGGACTAGCGGGCATTAGCACAGATACGCAGTATTTT
j_gene: TRBJ2-1; abundance: NA; v_gene: TRBV7-8; d_gene: TRBD2; CDR3aa: CASSKSGGTYNEQFF; CDR3nt: TGTGCCAGCAGCAAAAGCGGGGGCACCTACAATGAGCAGTTCTTC
j_gene: TRBJ1-1; abundance: NA; v_gene: TRBV19; d_gene: NA; CDR3aa: CASSIQGRVMNTEAFF; CDR3nt: TGTGCCAGTAGTATACAGGGGAGAGTCATGAACACTGAAGCTTTCTTT
j_gene: TRBJ1-5; abundance: once; v_gene: TRBV6-5; d_gene: NA; CDR3aa: CASSYSLGSGQPQHF; CDR3nt: TGTGCCAGCAGTTACTCGTTAGGTTCCGGGCAGCCCCAGCATTTT
j_gene: TRBJ2-3; abundance: NA; v_gene: TRBV2; d_gene: TRBD2; CDR3aa: CASSGGTRGSTDTQYF; CDR3nt: TGTGCCAGCAGTGGCGGGACTAGGGGCAGCACAGATACGCAGTATTTT
j_gene: TRBJ1-6; abundance: NA; v_gene: TRBV6-6; d_gene: NA; CDR3aa: CASSYGTGLHSPLHF; CDR3nt: TGTGCCAGCAGTTACGGCACAGGGTTACATTCACCCCTCCACTTT
j_gene: TRBJ2-7; abundance: NA; v_gene: TRBV18; d_gene: NA; CDR3aa: CASSPGISYEQYF; CDR3nt: TGTGCCAGCTCACCGGGGATCTCCTACGAGCAGTACTTC
j_gene: TRBJ1-1; abundance: NA; v_gene: TRBV7-2; d_gene: TRBD1; CDR3aa: CASSYTGGTNTEAFF; CDR3nt: TGTGCCAGCAGCTATACAGGGGGGACGAACACTGAAGCTTTCTTT
j_gene: TRBJ2-1; abundance: NA; v_gene: TRBV5-1; d_gene: NA; CDR3aa: CASSLVGDSYNEQFF; CDR3nt: TGCGCCAGCAGCTTGGTGGGCGACTCCTACAATGAGCAGTTCTTC
j_gene: TRBJ2-3; abundance: NA; v_gene: TRBV7-2; d_gene: NA; CDR3aa: CASSFSGLPTDTQYF; CDR3nt: TGTGCCAGCAGCTTTAGCGGCTTACCCACAGATACGCAGTATTTT
j_gene: TRBJ1-4; abundance: NA; v_gene: TRBV6-5; d_gene: TRBD1; CDR3aa: CASSVGQGGEKLFF; CDR3nt: TGTGCCAGCAGTGTGGGACAGGGAGGTGAAAAACTGTTTTTT
j_gene: TRBJ1-2; abundance: NA; v_gene: TRBV7-9; d_gene: NA; CDR3aa: CASSRGRSINYGYTF; CDR3nt: TGTGCCAGCAGCAGAGGACGGAGCATTAACTATGGCTACACCTTC
j_gene: TRBJ1-1; abundance: NA; v_gene: TRBV5-1; d_gene: NA; CDR3aa: CASSLDTSNTEAFF; CDR3nt: TGCGCCAGCAGCTTGGACACCTCGAACACTGAAGCTTTCTTT
j_gene: TRBJ2-5; abundance: NA; v_gene: TRBV12-5; d_gene: NA; CDR3aa: CASGLVGTGEETQYF; CDR3nt: TGTGCTAGTGGTTTGGTTGGAACAGGAGAAGAGACCCAGTACTTC
j_gene: TRBJ1-3; abundance: NA; v_gene: TRBV5-1; d_gene: NA; CDR3aa: CASSLDPGNTIYF; CDR3nt: TGCGCCAGCAGCTTGGATCCAGGAAACACCATATATTTT
j_gene: TRBJ2-4; abundance: NA; v_gene: TRBV28; d_gene: TRBD1; CDR3aa: CASKGQGRAKNIQYF; CDR3nt: TGTGCCAGCAAAGGACAGGGCCGGGCCAAAAACATTCAGTACTTC
j_gene: TRBJ1-1; abundance: NA; v_gene: TRBV27; d_gene: NA; CDR3aa: CASRRSGVATEAFF; CDR3nt: TGTGCCAGCCGCCGGTCGGGGGTTGCCACTGAAGCTTTCTTT